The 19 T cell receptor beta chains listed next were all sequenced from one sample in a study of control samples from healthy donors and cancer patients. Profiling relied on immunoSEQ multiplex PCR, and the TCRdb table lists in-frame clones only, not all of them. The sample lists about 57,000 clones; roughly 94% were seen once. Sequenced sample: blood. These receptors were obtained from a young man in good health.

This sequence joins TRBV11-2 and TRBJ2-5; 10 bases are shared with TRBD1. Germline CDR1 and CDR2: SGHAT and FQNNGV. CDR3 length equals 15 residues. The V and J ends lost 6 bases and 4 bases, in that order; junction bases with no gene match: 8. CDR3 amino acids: CASRGQTGGGETQYF. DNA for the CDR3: TGTGCCAGCAGAGGGCAGACAGGGGGCGGAGAGACCCAGTACTTC.

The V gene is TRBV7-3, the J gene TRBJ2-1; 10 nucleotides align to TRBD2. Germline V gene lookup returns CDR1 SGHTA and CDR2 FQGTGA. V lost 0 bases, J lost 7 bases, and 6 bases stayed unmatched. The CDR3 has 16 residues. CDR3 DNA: TGTGCCAGCAGCTTAACTAGCGGGGGGCGTCTTAATGAGCAGTTCTTC. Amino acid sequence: CASSLTSGGRLNEQFF.

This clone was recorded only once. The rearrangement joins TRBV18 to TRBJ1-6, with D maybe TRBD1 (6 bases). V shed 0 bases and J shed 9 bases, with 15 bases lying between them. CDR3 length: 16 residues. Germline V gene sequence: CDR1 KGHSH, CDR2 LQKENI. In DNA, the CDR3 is TGTGCCAGCTCACCACCGAGAACAGGGACTGGTTCACCCCTCCACTTT. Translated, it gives CASSPPRTGTGSPLHF.

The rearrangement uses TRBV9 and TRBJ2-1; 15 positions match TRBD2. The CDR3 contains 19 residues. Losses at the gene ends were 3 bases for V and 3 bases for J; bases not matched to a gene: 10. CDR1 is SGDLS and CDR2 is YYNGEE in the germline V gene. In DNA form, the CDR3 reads TGTGCCAGCAGCGGAAGGACTAGCGGGAGGGCCGAAAGCTACAATGAGCAGTTCTTC. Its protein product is CASSGRTSGRAESYNEQFF.

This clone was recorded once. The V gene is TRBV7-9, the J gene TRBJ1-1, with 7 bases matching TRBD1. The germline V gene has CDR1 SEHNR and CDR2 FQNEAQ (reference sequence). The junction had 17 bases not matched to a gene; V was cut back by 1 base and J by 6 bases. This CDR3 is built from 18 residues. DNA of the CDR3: TGTGCCAGCAGCTTAGGAGGGCGGGCAGGGGGTAGTATAGCTGAAGCTTTCTTT. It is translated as CASSLGGRAGGSIAEAFF.

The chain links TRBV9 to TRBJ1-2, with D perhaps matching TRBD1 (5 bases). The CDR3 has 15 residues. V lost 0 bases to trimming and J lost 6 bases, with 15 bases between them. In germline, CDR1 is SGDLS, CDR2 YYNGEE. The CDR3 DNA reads TGTGCCAGCAGCGTAGAGGGCCAGGGAGGAAATGGCTACACCTTC. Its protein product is CASSVEGQGGNGYTF.

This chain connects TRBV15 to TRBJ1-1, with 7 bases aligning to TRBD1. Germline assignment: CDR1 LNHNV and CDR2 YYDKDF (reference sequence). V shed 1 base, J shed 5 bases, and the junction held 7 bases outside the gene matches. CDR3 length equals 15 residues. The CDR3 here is CATSRVQGEITEAFF. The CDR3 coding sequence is TGTGCCACCAGCAGAGTTCAGGGGGAGATAACTGAAGCTTTCTTT.

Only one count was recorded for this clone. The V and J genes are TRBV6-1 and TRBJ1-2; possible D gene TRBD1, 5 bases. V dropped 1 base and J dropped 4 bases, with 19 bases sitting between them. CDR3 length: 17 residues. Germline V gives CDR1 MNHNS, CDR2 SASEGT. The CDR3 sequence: CASSEGRGGNKIYGYTF. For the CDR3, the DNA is TGTGCCAGCAGTGAAGGGAGGGGAGGGAATAAAATCTATGGCTACACCTTC.

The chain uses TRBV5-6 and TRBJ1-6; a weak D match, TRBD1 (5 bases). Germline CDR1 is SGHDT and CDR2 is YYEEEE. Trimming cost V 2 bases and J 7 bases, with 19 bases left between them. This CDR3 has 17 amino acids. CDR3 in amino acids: CASSLILRNAGNSPLHF. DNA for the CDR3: TGTGCCAGCAGCTTAATTCTGAGAAACGCAGGGAATTCACCCCTCCACTTT.

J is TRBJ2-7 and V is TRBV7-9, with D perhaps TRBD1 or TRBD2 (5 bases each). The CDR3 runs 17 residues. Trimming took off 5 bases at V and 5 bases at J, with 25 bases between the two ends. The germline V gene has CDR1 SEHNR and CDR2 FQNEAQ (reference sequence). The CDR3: CASSLLISRDGDNEQYF. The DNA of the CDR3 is TGTGCCAGCAGCCTACTCATCTCCCGGGACGGAGACAACGAGCAGTACTTC. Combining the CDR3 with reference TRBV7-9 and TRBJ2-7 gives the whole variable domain DTGVSQNPRHKITKRGQNVTFRCDPISEHNRLYWYRQTLGQGPEFLTYFQNEAQLEKSRLLSDRFSAERPKGSFSTLEIQRTEQGDSAMYLCASSLLISRDGDNEQYFGPGTRLTVT.

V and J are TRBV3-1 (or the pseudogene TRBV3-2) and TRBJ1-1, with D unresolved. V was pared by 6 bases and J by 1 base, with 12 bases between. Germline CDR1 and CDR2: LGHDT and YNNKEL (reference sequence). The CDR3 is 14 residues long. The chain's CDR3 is CASSHLAANTEAFF. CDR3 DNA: TGTGCCAGCAGTCACCTCGCGGCGAACACTGAAGCTTTCTTT.

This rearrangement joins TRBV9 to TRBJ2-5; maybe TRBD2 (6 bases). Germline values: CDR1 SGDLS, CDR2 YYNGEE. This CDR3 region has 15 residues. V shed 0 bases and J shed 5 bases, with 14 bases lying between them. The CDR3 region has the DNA TGTGCCAGCAGCGTAGATGGCGGAGGGCGCGAGACCCAGTACTTC. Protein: CASSVDGGGRETQYF. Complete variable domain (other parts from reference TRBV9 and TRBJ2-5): DSGVTQTPKHLITATGQRVTLRCSPRSGDLSVYWYQQSLDQGLQFLIQYYNGEERAKGNILERFSAQQFPDLHSELNLSSLELGDSALYFCASSVDGGGRETQYFGPGTRLLVL.

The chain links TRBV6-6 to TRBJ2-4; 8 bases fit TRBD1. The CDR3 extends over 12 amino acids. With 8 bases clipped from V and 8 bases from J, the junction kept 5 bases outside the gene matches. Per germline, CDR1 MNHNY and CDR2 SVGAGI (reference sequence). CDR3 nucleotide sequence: TGTGCCAGCGGACAGGACAGGGACATTCAGTACTTC. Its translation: CASGQDRDIQYF.

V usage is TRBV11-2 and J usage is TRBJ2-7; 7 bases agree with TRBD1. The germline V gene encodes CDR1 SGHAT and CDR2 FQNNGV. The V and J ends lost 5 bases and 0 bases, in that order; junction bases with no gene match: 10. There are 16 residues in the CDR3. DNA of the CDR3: TGTGCCAGCAGCGCCATTAGGACAGGTCTCTCCTACGAGCAGTACTTC. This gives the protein CASSAIRTGLSYEQYF.

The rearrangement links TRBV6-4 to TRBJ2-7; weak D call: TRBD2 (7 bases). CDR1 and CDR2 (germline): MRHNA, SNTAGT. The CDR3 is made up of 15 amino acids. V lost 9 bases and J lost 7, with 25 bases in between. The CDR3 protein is CARVKVRRGPREQYF. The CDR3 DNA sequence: TGTGCCAGGGTTAAAGTTCGGCGGGGGCCGCGGGAGCAGTACTTC.

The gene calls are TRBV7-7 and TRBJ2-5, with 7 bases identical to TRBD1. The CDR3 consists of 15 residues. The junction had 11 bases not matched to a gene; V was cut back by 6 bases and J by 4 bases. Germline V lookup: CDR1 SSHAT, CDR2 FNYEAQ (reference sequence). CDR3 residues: CASSPTLGGAETQYF. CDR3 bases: TGTGCCAGCAGTCCAACTCTAGGGGGCGCAGAGACCCAGTACTTC.

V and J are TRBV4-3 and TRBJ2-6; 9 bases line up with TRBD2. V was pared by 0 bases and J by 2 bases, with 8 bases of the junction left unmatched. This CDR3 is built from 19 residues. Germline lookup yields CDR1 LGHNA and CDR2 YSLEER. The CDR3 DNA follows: TGCGCCAGCAGCCAAGATCTTCAGCGGGGGGCTCCTGGGGCCAACGTCCTGACTTTC. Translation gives CASSQDLQRGAPGANVLTF.

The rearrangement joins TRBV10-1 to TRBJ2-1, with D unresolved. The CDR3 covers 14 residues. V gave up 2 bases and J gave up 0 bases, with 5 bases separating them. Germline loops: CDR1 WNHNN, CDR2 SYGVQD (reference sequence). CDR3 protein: CASSEDNSYNEQFF. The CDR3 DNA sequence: TGCGCCAGCAGTGAGGACAACTCCTACAATGAGCAGTTCTTC.

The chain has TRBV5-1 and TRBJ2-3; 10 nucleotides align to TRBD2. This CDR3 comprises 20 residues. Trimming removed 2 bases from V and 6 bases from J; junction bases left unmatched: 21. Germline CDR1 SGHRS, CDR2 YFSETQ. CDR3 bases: TGCGCCAGCAGCTTTCGCCCAATAGCGGGGGGCCTCGTAGCCGCGGATACGCAGTATTTT. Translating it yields CASSFRPIAGGLVAADTQYF.